Listed below are T cell receptor beta chains from one sample, sequenced in a study of cytomegalovirus exposure and HLA in healthy donors. Clones were read by immunoSEQ multiplex PCR, and TCRdb kept only the in-frame ones, dropping some. The top ten hold around 6.9% of the sample, which has almost 80,000 clones, 67% seen once. Sequencing used PBMCs. Receptors were obtained from a woman aged 45-65 years in good health and CMV-seropositive. CDR3s include the opening cysteine and the closing phenylalanine or tryptophan. Each record gives: J gene, D gene, clone size, V gene, CDR3 DNA, CDR3 protein. The D gene is left open where the match is weak. Rows give clone size only sometimes, using once, few, many, or a class for an expanded clone.

TRBJ1-1,.,few,TRBV2,TGTGCCAGCAGTGAAGCTGGCGGCATGAACACTGAAGCTTTCTTT,CASSEAGGMNTEAFF
TRBJ1-3,TRBD1,.,TRBV2,TGTGCCAGCAGCGAGGACAGGCCGAGGAACACCATATATTTT,CASSEDRPRNTIYF
TRBJ1-4,.,.,TRBV19,TGTGCCAGTAGGGCAGGGGCAACTAATGAAAAACTGTTTTTT,CASRAGATNEKLFF
TRBJ2-7,.,.,TRBV18,TGTGCCAGCTCCCCGGGAGGACAGTCCGGCGAGCAGTACTTC,CASSPGGQSGEQYF
TRBJ2-7,.,.,TRBV5-1,TGCGCCAGCAGCTTGGAGTCAGGGAACTACGAGCAGTACTTC,CASSLESGNYEQYF
TRBJ1-4,.,.,TRBV12-5,TGTGCTAGTGGCAATTCGGACACGCGAAAACTGTTTTTT,CASGNSDTRKLFF
TRBJ1-1,TRBD1,.,TRBV19,TGTGCCAGTAGCCTACAGGGGGCGGGGAACACTGAAGCTTTCTTT,CASSLQGAGNTEAFF
TRBJ2-3,.,.,TRBV6-5,TGTGCCAGCACCCAGGCTGGTACAGATACGCAGTATTTT,CASTQAGTDTQYF
TRBJ1-1,.,.,TRBV13,TGTGCCAGCAGCTCCGTTATGACAGGGAACACTGAAGCTTTCTTT,CASSSVMTGNTEAFF
TRBJ1-1,TRBD1,once,TRBV6-5,TGTGCCAGCAGTTCTCTACAGGGGGCAGCAACTTTCTTT,CASSSLQGAATFF
TRBJ1-3,TRBD1,once,TRBV10-1,TGCGCCAGCAGTTCGGGACAGGGATCTGGAAACACCATATATTTT,CASSSGQGSGNTIYF
TRBJ2-3,.,.,TRBV6-4,TGTGCCAGCCCCCCGCAGGTTGGACAGCATCGGAGAGGAACAGATACGCAGTATTTT,CASPPQVGQHRRGTDTQYF
TRBJ2-1,.,.,TRBV9,TGTGCCAGCAGCGTAGATAGCTCGAGCTCCTACAATGAGCAGTTCTTC,CASSVDSSSSYNEQFF
TRBJ2-7,.,.,TRBV4-1,TGCGCCAGCAGCCAAGATACAGATGACACCTACGAGCAGTACTTC,CASSQDTDDTYEQYF
TRBJ1-5,.,.,TRBV7-2,TGTGCCAGCAGCTTAGGGGCAGGGCAGCCCCAGCATTTT,CASSLGAGQPQHF
TRBJ1-4,.,.,TRBV19,TGTGCCAGTAGTATAAATGTCGCTCAGAATGAAAAACTGTTTTTT,CASSINVAQNEKLFF
TRBJ2-5,TRBD2,.,TRBV9,TGTGCCAGCAGCGCGAGCGGGGGGGCGGGAGAGACCCAGTACTTC,CASSASGGAGETQYF
TRBJ1-1,.,few,TRBV19,TGTGCCAGTAGGGACAGTGAAGCTTTCTTT,CASRDSEAFF